The rows below give T cell receptor beta chains drawn from one sample of a study of cytomegalovirus exposure and HLA in healthy donors. The assay was immunoSEQ multiplex PCR, and TCRdb's table has in-frame clones only and misses some. The profile shows about 160,000 clones, around three quarters of them singletons. Source material: PBMCs. The source of these receptors is a man in his forties in good health and CMV-seropositive. Each CDR3 is given with its conserved first and last residue. A D gene is named only where the DNA matches it firmly. The size of a clone is reported for some rows only, either as once, few or many, or as a class for expanded clones.

cdr3_length	clone_size	d_call	v_call	j_call	cdr3_aa	cdr3_nt
16	NA	NA	TRBV4-3	TRBJ1-5	CASSQDTAGSDQPQHF	TGCGCCAGCAGCCAAGATACGGCAGGGTCCGATCAGCCCCAGCATTTT
20	NA	NA	TRBV7-4	TRBJ1-4	CASSLTSKAGRLVTNEKLFF	TGTGCCAGCAGCCTCACGTCCAAGGCAGGGAGGTTGGTAACTAATGAAAAACTGTTTTTT
14	NA	NA	TRBV19	TRBJ1-5	CASSRRGPNQPQHF	TGTGCCAGTAGCCGCAGGGGACCCAATCAGCCCCAGCATTTT
17	NA	TRBD1	TRBV19	TRBJ1-5	CASNLWEKGARNQPQHF	TGTGCCAGTAACTTGTGGGAAAAGGGGGCGCGGAATCAGCCCCAGCATTTT
15	NA	NA	TRBV10-2	TRBJ2-7	CASSEKTATGHEQYF	TGCGCCAGCAGTGAGAAGACAGCCACCGGTCACGAGCAGTACTTC
17	NA	NA	TRBV9	TRBJ2-1	CASSVVWQGGANNEQFF	TGTGCCAGCAGCGTAGTTTGGCAGGGGGGAGCAAACAATGAGCAGTTCTTC
15	few	TRBD1	TRBV4-2	TRBJ2-2	CASSLGQVNTGELFF	TGTGCCAGCAGCTTGGGACAGGTGAACACCGGGGAGCTGTTTTTT
15	few	TRBD2	TRBV5-5	TRBJ2-3	CASLKRGGAPDTQYF	TGTGCCAGCCTGAAGCGGGGGGGCGCCCCAGATACGCAGTATTTT
15	NA	NA	TRBV5-1	TRBJ2-7	CASSSRGGFSYEQYF	TGCGCCAGCAGCTCAAGGGGGGGATTCTCCTACGAGCAGTACTTC
15	few	NA	TRBV19	TRBJ1-3	CASSGGGGGGNTIYF	TGTGCCAGTTCTGGCGGGGGCGGCGGTGGAAACACCATATATTTT
15	once	TRBD2	TRBV7-2	TRBJ2-5	CASSLVAGVQETQYF	TGTGCCAGCAGCTTAGTAGCGGGGGTCCAAGAGACCCAGTACTTC
16	NA	TRBD1	TRBV6-6	TRBJ1-6	CASSYPPGQGRSPLHF	TGTGCCAGCAGTTACCCCCCAGGACAGGGTAGATCACCCCTCCACTTT
15	NA	TRBD2	TRBV9	TRBJ2-1	CASSEWGLAPNEQFF	TGTGCCAGCAGCGAATGGGGACTAGCTCCCAATGAGCAGTTCTTC
14	NA	TRBD1	TRBV7-6	TRBJ2-7	CASSDRTGGYEQYF	TGTGCCAGCAGCGACCGGACAGGGGGGTACGAGCAGTACTTC
15	NA	NA	TRBV7-2	TRBJ1-1	CASSTWTANHTEAFF	TGTGCCAGCAGCACCTGGACAGCCAATCACACTGAAGCTTTCTTT
14	NA	NA	TRBV9	TRBJ2-5	CASSPDYFQETQYF	TGTGCCAGCAGCCCGGACTATTTCCAAGAGACCCAGTACTTC
14	once	TRBD2	TRBV5-1	TRBJ2-1	CASSLSQAGGEQFF	TGCGCCAGCAGCTTATCGCAGGCCGGGGGGGAGCAGTTCTTC
14	NA	NA	TRBV27	TRBJ2-3	CASSLTPRGDTQYF	TGTGCCAGCAGTTTAACTCCTAGGGGAGATACGCAGTATTTT
12	NA	NA	TRBV30	TRBJ1-5	CAWDGGSQPQHF	TGTGCCTGGGACGGGGGGTCTCAGCCCCAGCATTTT
18	once	NA	TRBV18	TRBJ1-2	CASSPSLSGRATFDGYTF	TGTGCCAGCTCACCATCATTATCAGGGAGGGCTACCTTCGATGGCTACACCTTC
16	NA	TRBD2	TRBV7-6	TRBJ2-3	CASSLTGTSISDTQYF	TGTGCCAGCAGCTTAACCGGGACTAGCATTTCAGATACGCAGTATTTT
13	NA	NA	TRBV9	TRBJ2-2	CASSDRESGELFF	TGTGCCAGCAGCGACAGGGAGAGCGGGGAGCTGTTTTTT
18	NA	NA	TRBV19	TRBJ1-6	CASRRVQEGSSYNSPLHF	TGTGCCAGTAGGAGAGTGCAGGAGGGGTCTTCCTATAATTCACCCCTCCACTTT
15	NA	NA	TRBV5-1	TRBJ1-5	CASSLEGRDNQPQHF	TGCGCCAGCAGCTTGGAAGGGAGGGACAATCAGCCCCAGCATTTT
11	NA	NA	TRBV20-1	TRBJ2-3	CSARSADTQYF	TGCAGTGCTAGGAGCGCAGATACGCAGTATTTT
15	NA	TRBD1	TRBV7-6	TRBJ2-7	CASSFPSGTGGEQYF	TGTGCCAGCAGCTTCCCTTCCGGGACAGGGGGCGAGCAGTACTTC
14	once	TRBD1	TRBV19	TRBJ2-7	CASMGDRRTGEQYF	TGTGCCAGTATGGGGGACAGGAGGACGGGAGAGCAGTACTTC
16	NA	TRBD2	TRBV2	TRBJ2-2	CASTQTSGGGTGELFF	TGTGCCAGCACCCAGACTAGCGGGGGGGGTACCGGGGAGCTGTTTTTT
14	NA	TRBD2	TRBV7-9	TRBJ2-7	CASSLGAGGSEQYF	TGTGCCAGCAGCTTAGGCGCGGGGGGTAGCGAGCAGTACTTC
14	NA	TRBD1	TRBV29-1	TRBJ2-7	CSVEEGRGKVEQYF	TGCAGCGTTGAAGAGGGCAGGGGGAAAGTCGAGCAGTACTTC
16	NA	NA	TRBV2	TRBJ1-5	CASSDGWRVTFQPQHF	TGTGCCAGCTCTGATGGGTGGAGGGTAACATTTCAGCCCCAGCATTTT
14	NA	TRBD1	TRBV19	TRBJ2-3	CASSLGQGTDTQYF	TGTGCCAGTAGCCTAGGACAGGGCACAGATACGCAGTATTTT
14	NA	NA	TRBV6-6	TRBJ1-5	CASSYEGGSQPQHF	TGTGCCAGCAGTTACGAGGGGGGGAGTCAGCCCCAGCATTTT
16	NA	NA	TRBV27	TRBJ2-1	CASSLHRVEYYNEQFF	TGTGCCAGCAGTTTACACAGGGTTGAATACTACAATGAGCAGTTCTTC
15	NA	TRBD2	TRBV19	TRBJ2-3	CASSTLAGGGDTQYF	TGTGCCAGTAGTACCCTAGCGGGGGGAGGAGATACGCAGTATTTT